Described below is a single TCR beta chain sequence and its context. The data are from a study of OX40 agonist ivuxolimab in advanced cancers. Looking at the study overall: Ivuxolimab, an antibody acting as an agonist of OX40 (CD134), was used to treat patients. Of mixed ages from about 20 to 80 and averaging about 65 years, the group was about 80% male.

The table came from immunoSEQ multiplex PCR; TCRdb's copy has only in-frame clones and leaves some out. The sample gives some 12,000 clones, 79% of which show up once; 40% is in the top ten. CDR1 is MNHEY and CDR2 is SMNVEV in the germline V gene (reference sequence). CDR3 length: 13 residues. V is TRBV27 and J is TRBJ2-5; D possibly matches TRBD1 or TRBD2 (5 bases each). TRBJ2-7 matches the DNA end more closely, so the J call is doubtful. The sequenced sample was CD4+ or CD8+ T cells sorted from blood, obtained in a trial of the OX40 agonist ivuxolimab. This receptor was identified in an adult with an advanced solid tumor such as melanoma, head and neck, liver or kidney cancer. CDR3 region: CASSLGRVREQYF. Written as DNA, the CDR3 is TGTGCCAGCAGTTTGGGACGGGTTCGCGAGCAGTACTTC.